Listed below are T cell receptor beta chains from one sample, sequenced in a study of vaccination and CD4 T cells after COVID-19. TCRdb re-called the PCR reads with MiXCR, one entry per CDR3 protein. The sample lists about 10,000 distinct CDR3 sequences, about 28% occurring once. Their recognized antigens are unknown. The sequencing used CD4+ T cells from blood, cultured in vitro, collected after SARS-CoV-2 vaccination. Every receptor here comes from a human donor who had recovered from COVID-19. Each CDR3 is given without its conserved first and last residue.

V: TRBV27; J: TRBJ2-7; CDR3: ASSPTLSSYEQY
V: TRBV6-2/TRBV6-3; J: TRBJ1-5; CDR3: ASSSNRLQNSNQPQH
V: TRBV6-7; J: TRBJ1-1; CDR3: ASRIGVFLNTEAF
V: TRBV9; J: TRBJ1-2; CDR3: ASSVGGNYGYT
V: TRBV27; J: TRBJ2-7; CDR3: ASSLSGATYEQY
V: TRBV18; J: TRBJ1-2; CDR3: ASSPGGNYGYT
V: TRBV19; J: TRBJ2-1; CDR3: ASSGVREQF
V: TRBV6-2/TRBV6-3; J: TRBJ2-3; CDR3: ANPGEGRADTQY
V: TRBV6-2/TRBV6-3; J: TRBJ2-3; CDR3: ASRQQGTDTQY
V: TRBV7-9; J: TRBJ2-5; CDR3: ASSRGSAQETQY
V: TRBV9; J: TRBJ2-2; CDR3: ASSVFPNTGELF
V: TRBV7-9; J: TRBJ2-7; CDR3: ASSLGTGSSYEQY
V: TRBV6-2/TRBV6-3; J: TRBJ2-3; CDR3: ASSRLAGSTDTQY
V: TRBV7-2; J: TRBJ1-6; CDR3: ASNLAPGQINSPLH
V: TRBV12-3/TRBV12-4; J: TRBJ1-1; CDR3: ASSLARGNTEAF
V: TRBV7-7; J: TRBJ2-3; CDR3: ASSRDSSGTDTQY
V: TRBV20-1; J: TRBJ2-7; CDR3: SANPPSDSYEQY
V: TRBV20-1; J: TRBJ1-5; CDR3: SARDPGRSNQPQH
V: TRBV12-3/TRBV12-4; J: TRBJ1-1; CDR3: ASSLTFGGNTEAF
V: TRBV6-5; J: TRBJ2-1; CDR3: ASNYRTPLGIYNEQF
V: TRBV5-3; J: TRBJ1-3; CDR3: ARSLAWDTNSGNTIY
V: TRBV10-2; J: TRBJ1-2; CDR3: ASSARGGYT
V: TRBV19; J: TRBJ1-1; CDR3: ASISIRGITEAF
V: TRBV6-1; J: TRBJ2-3; CDR3: ASRTYGDTQY
V: TRBV5-1; J: TRBJ2-2; CDR3: ASSLRTGALTGELF